The 9 T cell receptor beta chains below come from one sample, sequenced in a study of T cell repertoires in cytomegalovirus infection. One entry per CDR3 protein results from TCRdb running MiXCR on the reads. This table holds under 800,000 distinct CDR3 sequences, roughly a quarter found once. Material for sequencing was CD8+ T cells from PBMCs. These receptor sequences come from a human donor in good health (CMV status not recorded). Some clones in this sample may be carry-over from other donors' samples.

This clonotype was recorded a few times. The chain is built from TRBV4-1 and TRBJ1-1; D not resolved. From germline, CDR1 is MGHRA and CDR2 YSYEKL. The CDR3 loop spans 21 amino acids. V lost 0 bases to trimming and J lost 0 bases, with 26 bases between them. The CDR3 region is CASSQDFASIVVIGLNTEAFF. CDR3 DNA sequence: TGCGCCAGCAGCCAAGATTTCGCCTCTATAGTGGTGATAGGACTGAACACTGAAGCTTTCTTT.

The chain links TRBV11-2 to TRBJ1-2; the match to TRBD1 covers 10 bases. Unmatched junction bases numbered 11, after V lost 1 base and J lost 6 bases. The CDR3 extends over 17 amino acids. CDR1 is SGHAT, CDR2 FQNNGV, per germline. CDR3 in amino acids: CASSLVSGQGLSDGYTF. The CDR3 DNA sequence: TGTGCCAGCAGCTTAGTCTCGGGACAGGGGTTGTCTGATGGCTACACCTTC.

This clonotype was found many times. CDR3 sequence: CASSLLGSPEGYTF. DNA of the CDR3: TGTGCCAGCAGCCTCCTCGGCAGTCCGGAAGGCTACACCTTC. The chain links TRBV7-9 to TRBJ1-2; D unresolved. With 5 bases removed from V and 8 bases from J, the gap between germline ends came to 18 bases. Germline CDR1 reads SEHNR; CDR2 reads FQNEAQ (reference sequence). The length of the CDR3 is 14 residues.

This clonotype was detected a few times. The gene calls are TRBV29-1 and TRBJ2-3; TRBD2 aligns across 9 bases. The CDR3 has 13 amino acids. Germline CDR1 and CDR2: SQVTM and ANQGSEA. V lost 4 bases and J lost 5; bases outside the gene matches: 4. CDR3 in DNA: TGCAGCGTTGGTGGACTAGCGAGAGATACGCAGTATTTT. Its protein is CSVGGLARDTQYF.

The rearrangement joins TRBV20-1 to TRBJ2-3; TRBD1 matches at 8 bases. V was clipped by 0 bases and J by 5 bases; unmatched bases: 13. The CDR3 totals 17 residues. The V gene's germline CDR1 is DFQATT and CDR2 SNEGSKA (reference sequence). CDR3 sequence (DNA): TGCAGTGCTAGAGATGTGGACGGACAGGGTATTCAAGATACGCAGTATTTT. It translates to CSARDVDGQGIQDTQYF.

The sample holds many counts of this clonotype. The J gene is TRBJ2-1, the V gene TRBV12-3 or TRBV12-4; D call uncertain. The V end was cut by 10 bases, the J end by 7 bases, with 20 bases between. The CDR3 sequence is 14 residues long. CDR3 sequence (DNA): TGTGCCACCGAGCACCCCACTACACTGAATGAGCAGTTCTTC. Its protein product is CATEHPTTLNEQFF.

The chain combines TRBV7-4 with TRBJ2-1, with 7 nucleotides matching TRBD2. The CDR3 has 15 amino acids. The germline V gene has CDR1 SGHVT and CDR2 SQSDAQ. V dropped 4 bases and J dropped 8; count of bases not matched to a gene: 11. CDR3 in amino acids: CASSYPQSGGYEQFF. In DNA, the CDR3 is TGTGCCAGCAGCTACCCCCAGTCGGGGGGTTATGAGCAGTTCTTC.

This clonotype was seen a handful of times. The V gene is TRBV7-9, the J gene TRBJ2-1, with TRBD2 matching over 7 bases. The CDR3 is made up of 17 amino acids. Germline V gene sequence: CDR1 SEHNR, CDR2 FQNEAQ (reference sequence). J lost 1 base, V lost 5 bases, and 11 bases had no gene match. The CDR3 bases are TGTGCCAGCAGCCCCCCCGGGCGGGGGAAATCCTACAATGAGCAGTTCTTC. Translating it yields CASSPPGRGKSYNEQFF.

The V and J genes are TRBV19 and TRBJ1-5, with D hard to call. Germline V lookup: CDR1 LNHDA, CDR2 SQIVND (reference sequence). V was trimmed by 3 bases and J by 7 bases, leaving 13 bases between them. The CDR3 length is 14 residues. In DNA, the CDR3 is TGTGCCAGTAGTATTGCAGGCATGTGGCAGCCCCAGCATTTT. It codes for CASSIAGMWQPQHF.